This T cell receptor beta chain was sequenced for a study of blood T cells in healthy people across ages. Together with a sample-barcoded 5' primer, a J-beta primer mix was included in a second PCR lasting roughly 6 to 12 cycles. Each cDNA was tagged by a template-switch adaptor containing 12 random nucleotides. A single record per CDR3 protein comes from TCRdb applying MiXCR to the 5' RACE reads. The sample holds 800,000 to 950,000 distinct CDR3 sequences, about 27% seen once. This clonotype came up a few times. V dropped 1 base and J dropped 11; count of bases not matched to a gene: 11. The CDR3 has 15 amino acids. In addition, the sample was reused for a study of T cells of mothers and their children. Per that paper: Per child, around 3 million TCR beta CDR3 reads were obtained, against over 9 million per mother.

This receptor was taken from a middle-aged woman in good health. Sequencing used blood. The chain links TRBV12-3 or TRBV12-4 to TRBJ2-5, with 9 bases lining up with TRBD2. The CDR3 is CASSLGGGAGNEQYF. In DNA, the CDR3 is TGTGCCAGCAGTTTAGGCGGGGGGGCGGGTAATGAGCAGTACTTC.